This T cell receptor beta chain came from a study of cytomegalovirus exposure and HLA in healthy donors. Study-wide context: An analysis done earlier identified about 100 million unique TCR beta sequences from about 179 million T cells. Tens of millions of unique TCRs from HLA-typed donors were held in an early release of data.

As to this clone: The antigen is unknown.

Study-level results: Cytomegalovirus status, reportedly, was diagnosed with high specificity and sensitivity by the classifier.

A multiplex PCR was run with 60 Vbeta primers and 13 Jbeta primers. Profiling relied on immunoSEQ multiplex PCR, and the TCRdb table lists in-frame clones only, not all of them. This table has some 130,000 clones, roughly three quarters appearing once. Material: PBMCs. The TCR originated in a man between 18 and 29 years old in good health and CMV-seronegative.

CDR3 sequence reads: CASSGGQGAYRVDEQYV. The CDR3 coding sequence is TGTGCCAGCAGCGGAGGACAGGGGGCGTATCGGGTAGACGAGCAGTACGTC. This chain connects TRBV7-9 to TRBJ2-7; 11 bases map to TRBD1. The CDR3 consists of 17 residues. V was clipped by 5 bases and J by 5 bases; unmatched bases: 14. CDR1 is SEHNR, CDR2 FQNEAQ, per germline (reference sequence).